These T cell receptor beta chains were read from a single sample in a study of CD8 T cells in ankylosing spondylitis. TCRdb fed the 5' RACE reads into MiXCR, producing one record per CDR3 protein. The sample shows approximately 520,000 distinct CDR3 sequences, 5.3% of them seen only once. Sequencing was done on a sample of blood, either unsorted or a sorted T cell fraction (not recorded which). These receptor sequences come from a male donor with ankylosing spondylitis. The CDR3 runs from the conserved cysteine through the conserved F or W. A D gene is named only where the DNA matches it firmly. Some rows have no size entry. The others give once, few or many, or a class for an expanded clone.

cdr3_length,clone_size,j_call,v_call,d_call,cdr3_aa,cdr3_nt
14,few,TRBJ2-3,TRBV3-1,NA,CASSQGRRGDTQYF,TGTGCCAGCAGCCAAGGGAGGCGTGGCGATACGCAGTATTTT
13,many,TRBJ2-5,TRBV20-1,NA,CSAHIGTQETQYF,TGCAGTGCTCACATAGGGACCCAAGAGACCCAGTACTTC
13,many,TRBJ2-3,TRBV20-1,TRBD2,CSAHKRELDTQYF,TGCAGTGCCCACAAGCGGGAGTTGGATACGCAGTATTTT
16,many,TRBJ1-4,TRBV28,NA,CASSSPAPGWDEKLFF,TGTGCCAGCAGTTCTCCAGCACCGGGGTGGGATGAAAAACTGTTTTTT
15,many,TRBJ1-5,TRBV6-2/TRBV6-3,NA,CASSYTPLGHQPQHF,TGTGCCAGCAGTTACACCCCTCTCGGTCATCAGCCCCAGCATTTT
13,many,TRBJ2-3,TRBV4-3,NA,CASSQGVTDTQYF,TGCGCCAGCAGCCAAGGGGTCACAGATACGCAGTATTTT
15,many,TRBJ2-5,TRBV7-2,NA,CASSSQGEARGTQYF,TGTGCCAGCAGCTCCCAGGGCGAAGCAAGAGGGACCCAGTACTTC
15,NA,TRBJ1-1,TRBV7-6,NA,CASSQTFGVGTEAFF,TGTGCCAGCAGCCAAACATTCGGGGTAGGGACTGAAGCTTTCTTT
14,many,TRBJ2-1,TRBV29-1,NA,CSVEDRWSLMGQFF,TGCAGCGTTGAAGATCGGTGGAGTCTAATGGGGCAGTTCTTC
16,many,TRBJ2-5,TRBV7-2,TRBD2,CASSPRLAAAQETQYF,TGTGCCAGCAGCCCACGACTAGCGGCAGCCCAAGAGACCCAGTACTTC
18,many,TRBJ2-7,TRBV11-2,NA,CASSLPRLHREFTYEQYF,TGTGCCAGCAGCTTACCCCGACTGCATCGGGAGTTCACCTACGAGCAGTACTTC
13,many,TRBJ2-7,TRBV20-1,NA,CSAHSSSSYEQYF,TGCAGTGCGCACAGTTCTAGCTCCTACGAGCAGTACTTC
13,NA,TRBJ2-7,TRBV5-6,NA,CAMSFGTLGEQYF,TGTGCCATGAGCTTCGGGACCCTGGGGGAGCAGTACTTC
15,few,TRBJ2-7,TRBV5-1,TRBD1,CASSRVDRGQSEQYF,TGCGCCAGCAGCCGAGTCGACAGGGGGCAATCCGAGCAGTACTTC
13,few,TRBJ2-1,TRBV29-1,TRBD2,CSASGGFYNEQFF,TGCAGCGCGAGCGGGGGCTTTTACAATGAGCAGTTCTTC
18,NA,TRBJ2-3,TRBV7-6,TRBD2,CASSPGTSGRPPEDTQYF,TGTGCCAGCAGCCCCGGGACTAGCGGGAGGCCCCCCGAAGATACGCAGTATTTT
14,many,TRBJ2-3,TRBV29-1,NA,CSVEDGGTTDTQYF,TGCAGCGTTGAGGACGGCGGGACCACAGATACGCAGTATTTT
13,many,TRBJ1-1,TRBV5-1,NA,CASSSYMNTEAFF,TGCGCCAGCAGCTCTTACATGAACACTGAAGCTTTCTTT
15,many,TRBJ2-1,TRBV2,NA,CASNWGERRYNEQFF,TGTGCCAGCAATTGGGGAGAGCGGAGGTACAATGAGCAGTTCTTC
14,many,TRBJ2-7,TRBV10-3,NA,CAISLTTALYEQYF,TGTGCCATCAGCCTGACGACAGCGCTCTACGAGCAGTACTTC
14,many,TRBJ2-7,TRBV10-3,NA,CASRQPRDFYEQYF,TGTGCCTCTCGACAGCCCCGTGATTTCTACGAGCAGTACTTC
13,NA,TRBJ1-6,TRBV2,NA,CASRVTEGSPLHF,TGTGCCAGTAGAGTCACGGAGGGTTCACCCCTCCACTTT
15,many,TRBJ2-1,TRBV5-4,NA,CASSSGAQPYNEQFF,TGTGCCAGCAGCTCGGGGGCGCAGCCCTACAATGAGCAGTTCTTC
15,many,TRBJ2-1,TRBV7-8,TRBD2,CASSSGLAGGHEQFF,TGTGCCAGCAGCTCGGGACTAGCGGGAGGGCATGAGCAGTTCTTC
17,NA,TRBJ2-1,TRBV20-1,TRBD2,CIAGSGGPLSSYNEQFF,TGCATCGCCGGGAGCGGGGGGCCGCTTAGCTCCTACAATGAGCAGTTCTTC
13,many,TRBJ2-3,TRBV18,NA,CASSPSREDTQYF,TGTGCCAGCTCACCGTCGAGGGAAGATACGCAGTATTTT
16,NA,TRBJ2-1,TRBV13,NA,CASSLGVGEGDNEQFF,TGTGCCAGCAGCTTAGGAGTAGGGGAAGGGGACAATGAGCAGTTCTTC
14,many,TRBJ1-1,TRBV6-1,TRBD1,CASRAGTGYTEAFF,TGTGCCAGCAGAGCCGGGACAGGGTATACTGAAGCTTTCTTT
14,few,TRBJ2-2,TRBV2,TRBD1,CASVTGQGAGELFF,TGTGCCAGCGTGACCGGACAGGGGGCCGGGGAGCTGTTTTTT
13,many,TRBJ1-2,TRBV7-2,NA,CASSFPLAYGYTF,TGTGCCAGCAGCTTTCCTCTAGCCTATGGCTACACCTTC
12,many,TRBJ1-4,TRBV29-1,NA,CSAVWANEKLFF,TGCAGCGCTGTTTGGGCGAATGAAAAACTGTTTTTT
15,many,TRBJ2-6,TRBV20-1,NA,CSARDRRAGANVLTF,TGCAGTGCTAGAGATAGGAGAGCTGGGGCCAACGTCCTGACTTTC
15,NA,TRBJ2-3,TRBV7-9,NA,CATSPGPRNTDTQYF,TGTGCCACCAGCCCCGGGCCGCGGAACACAGATACGCAGTATTTT
13,many,TRBJ1-4,TRBV20-1,TRBD1,CSAGQGRDEKLFF,TGCAGTGCGGGACAGGGTCGGGATGAAAAACTGTTTTTT
16,many,TRBJ2-1,TRBV5-1,NA,CASSFQIALGSNEQFF,TGCGCCAGCAGCTTCCAAATCGCCTTGGGATCTAATGAGCAGTTCTTC
13,many,TRBJ2-1,TRBV24-1,NA,CATSDWAYNEQFF,TGTGCCACCAGTGACTGGGCCTACAATGAGCAGTTCTTC
14,many,TRBJ2-1,TRBV7-2,TRBD1,CASSFRDRPNEQFF,TGTGCCAGCAGCTTCCGGGACAGACCCAATGAGCAGTTCTTC
11,NA,TRBJ2-1,TRBV6-6,TRBD1,CASSSGQGQFF,TGTGCCAGCAGCTCGGGACAGGGACAGTTCTTC
13,many,TRBJ2-7,TRBV20-1,NA,CSASRRAAYEQYF,TGCAGTGCTAGTAGGCGCGCGGCCTACGAGCAGTACTTC
17,many,TRBJ2-7,TRBV5-1,NA,CASSFTIQADSIYEQYF,TGCGCCAGCAGCTTTACAATACAGGCGGACTCGATCTACGAGCAGTACTTC
12,many,TRBJ1-3,TRBV20-1,NA,CSAEDRRDTIYF,TGCAGTGCTGAAGACAGGAGGGACACCATATATTTT
14,many,TRBJ2-7,TRBV29-1,NA,CSVESTGLIREQYF,TGCAGCGTTGAGTCGACGGGCCTTATCCGCGAGCAGTACTTC
13,many,TRBJ1-1,TRBV9,TRBD1,CASSVDRGREAFF,TGTGCCAGCAGCGTCGACAGGGGAAGGGAAGCTTTCTTT
12,many,TRBJ2-7,TRBV20-1,TRBD1,CSATTGGYEQYF,TGCAGTGCTACGACAGGGGGCTACGAGCAGTACTTC
14,few,TRBJ1-4,TRBV12-3/TRBV12-4,NA,CASSYPVLSEKLFF,TGTGCCAGCAGTTACCCCGTTTTGAGTGAAAAACTGTTTTTT
14,many,TRBJ1-6,TRBV7-3,NA,CASSEQGIGSPLHF,TGTGCCAGCAGCGAGCAGGGCATAGGTTCACCCCTCCACTTT
15,many,TRBJ2-5,TRBV28,NA,CASSTSVAGQETQYF,NA
13,NA,TRBJ1-2,TRBV10-3,TRBD1,CATGGDRRNGYTF,TGTGCCACTGGAGGGGACAGAAGAAATGGCTACACCTTC
14,many,TRBJ1-4,TRBV7-2,TRBD1,CASTWWQGAKKLFF,TGTGCCAGCACCTGGTGGCAGGGGGCGAAAAAACTGTTTTTT
16,few,TRBJ2-7,TRBV20-1,TRBD2,CSARDPGLADSYEQYF,TGCAGTGCTAGAGATCCCGGACTAGCGGACTCCTACGAGCAGTACTTC
15,many,TRBJ2-7,TRBV6-5,NA,CASSYWGLNPYEQYF,TGTGCCAGCAGTTACTGGGGGCTAAATCCCTACGAGCAGTACTTC
14,few,TRBJ2-1,TRBV4-1,NA,CASSRPGTYNEQFF,TGCGCCAGCAGCCGCCCCGGGACATACAATGAGCAGTTCTTC